This T cell receptor beta chain was captured by sequencing in a study of cytomegalovirus exposure and HLA in healthy donors (dated by TCRdb to the late 2010s). About the study as a whole: An earlier analysis of a few hundred of the donors reported under 300 Gb of sequence data and some 110 million unique TCR beta sequences obtained from approximately 180 million T cells. An early release that covered about 600 HLA-typed donors contained approximately 300 gigabases of sequencing data and 65 million to 100 million unique TCR sequences. Of the roughly 400 genotyped donors, roughly 80% were placed in the genetic ancestry cluster associated with self-reported Caucasian donors. The aim of the study was to test whether cataloging public T cell receptors could identify signatures of past pathogen exposure. The T cell repertoires of around 670 subjects were profiled by immunosequencing and related to cytomegalovirus serostatus. In addition to the first cohort of several hundred subjects, a separate validation cohort of some 120 different subjects was used. High-throughput TCR immunosequencing, statistical association of individual TCRs with disease status, and machine learning were combined to predict cytomegalovirus infection status. A later analysis re-examined previously published TCR beta repertoires from just over 650 donors and added high-resolution HLA genotyping to investigate patterns of TCR occurrence. The later analysis used no new phenotypic data to find candidate immune exposures, relying instead on TCR beta sequences and their occurrence across donors. An earlier analysis of several hundred of the donors applied high-throughput TCR beta sequencing to assess whether each TCR beta V gene segment acted as functional or pseudogenic. Donor age, sex, ethnicity and CMV serostatus were compiled together with the repertoire data. A later genetic analysis took genome-wide SNP genotypes for about 55% of the roughly 670 donors and used that subset as a discovery cohort. Every repertoire in the discovery cohort had been generated on one and the same sequencing platform. Both class I and class II loci were covered by HLA typing, at four-digit resolution. Typing coverage differed by locus: A, B, C, DRB1 and DQB1 were typed in about 629-640 donors, DQA1 in approximately 520, DPA1 in 600 to 610, and DPB1 in just under 490. Five DR-DQ haplotypes were treated as single units for association and clustering because of strong linkage in the cohort. Across 398 genotyped donors of the cohort, an average of about 240,000 unique TCR beta nucleotide sequences per donor were sequenced, and roughly 20% of those sequences were non-productive. What the research found in general, with its limitations: The study gave a list of 150 to 200 TCR beta chains associated with cytomegalovirus. The authors suggested that the approach could potentially be generalized to other disease states and immunological phenotypes. In vitro tests confirmed that a few of the cytomegalovirus-associated TCR beta chains recognize cytomegalovirus antigens. This cohort had only TCR beta chains sequenced, and the lack of alpha or paired-chain data limited which features could be detected. According to a later analysis, TCR association rates differed among HLA loci, with DRB1 alleles showing the most associated TCRs and HLA-C alleles showing the fewest. A later genetic analysis associated a missense DCLRE1C variant with V-gene and J-gene trimming of TCR beta chains, and an independent cohort replicated the association. According to a later analysis, parvovirus B19, influenza, CMV and Epstein-Barr virus appeared linked to several top co-occurrence clusters. Correlated functional status among segregating V segments might be attributable to linkage disequilibrium, but an unknown experimental factor could not be ruled out. According to a later analysis, most CMV-associated TCR beta chains appeared to be HLA-restricted, and the HLA associations seemed to be driven largely by CMV exposure. Most TCR sequences were observed very rarely across donors, whereas some public TCRs were present in many individuals. Presence/absence analyses assumed roughly uniform sequencing depth across donors, an assumption that may not hold. A later analysis associated about 17,000 TCR beta sequences with specific HLA alleles at a false discovery rate of 0.05. A further reported finding was that TCR beta sequences accurately predicted the HLA-A and HLA-B alleles for most subjects in the first cohort. Compared with equally common non-associated chains, HLA-associated TCR beta chains in a later analysis were more clonally expanded and had lower generation probabilities. Because counts were too low, more than 15 rarely observed V segments, including chromosome 9 orphons, were excluded from the earlier analysis of under 650 of the donors. In both the original and validation cohorts, the classifier was reported to diagnose cytomegalovirus status with high specificity and sensitivity. In a later genetic analysis, fewer N-insertions in productive TCRs were reported among donors in an Asian-associated ancestry cluster than the approximately 710-donor mean. Immune exposure information for the cohort was limited to CMV serostatus. Strong co-occurrence of HLA alleles, especially DR and DQ, made assigning TCR associations to individual alleles difficult. Because HLA typing was unavailable for some donors at each locus, only the typed subset was used in association tests. In an earlier analysis of around 600 of the donors, most TCR beta V segments appeared in productive rearrangements about 87% or about 30% of the time, broadly matching IMGT annotations. A group of highly shared sequence variants was considered likely to be a technical artifact of the sequencing pipeline.

The cohort was made up of 666 healthy bone marrow donors. All cohort members were sampled while nominally healthy, although unrecorded immune exposures were likely present. The donor was CMV seropositive and was included in the group of 289 seropositive cohort members. Every donor gave a peripheral blood sample, and the peripheral blood mononuclear cells from that sample were used for TCR beta sequencing. Genomic DNA extraction from the blood cell samples was performed with the Qiagen DNeasy Blood Extraction Kit. The library was generated by the immunoSEQ multiplex PCR assay. A mixture of 60 forward primers for TCR Vbeta segments and 13 reverse primers for TCR Jbeta segments was used in the multiplex PCR. The CDR3 region of rearranged TCR beta genes was amplified from genomic DNA with a multiplex PCR assay. The amplified TCR beta libraries were sequenced on the Illumina HiSeq System as 87-base-pair reads. On the authors' methods: Across the 500 to 850 repertoires, a later analysis counted 78 million or so unique TCR beta chains, about 10 million of which were shared by at least two donors. Raw reads were error-corrected and collapsed into unique sequences by a nearest-neighbor algorithm in which closely related sequences were merged to remove PCR and sequencing errors. To assign V, D and J gene segments, CDR3 sequences were aligned to IMGT reference sequences. For a sequence to be retained, a match of at least six nucleotides was required to both a V gene segment and a J gene segment. A rearrangement counted as productive if the CDR3 had no stop codons and remained in frame with V and J, and every other rearrangement counted as non-productive. CDR3 was defined by IMGT convention, running from the second conserved V-encoded cysteine to the conserved J-encoded phenylalanine. The earlier analysis of about 500 of the donors excluded sequences that lacked an unambiguous match to a single V gene segment. In an earlier analysis of roughly 600 of the donors, a V segment was called functional when productive rearrangements were above 56.7%, and segregating when the standard deviation between donors exceeded 5%. A statistical classification framework was developed to diagnose cytomegalovirus status using the catalog of TCR beta chain sequences. In a later analysis, TCR nucleotide sequences were compared against IMGT/GENE-DB human TR gene sequences so that V and J genes could be assigned. A later analysis assigned CDR3 sequences and most-parsimonious VDJ recombination scenarios with the TCRdist pipeline. In a later analysis, each TCR beta chain was defined by its CDR3 amino acid sequence together with its V-gene family, and reads lacking a unique V-gene family were excluded. As a way to deal with suspected cross-contamination and a sequencing artifact, a later analysis dropped hundreds of nucleotide sequences that were highly shared and had low generation probability. For each public chain, a later analysis derived a clonal expansion index from normalized ranks of inferred template counts within each repertoire. In a later analysis, generation probabilities were computed using a VDJ recombination model fitted to out-of-frame rearrangements, and the results were checked against IGoR. In a later analysis, TCR-TCR, TCR-HLA and TCR-CMV co-occurrence was scored with hypergeometric tests, and a repertoire-size bias correction was applied to TCR pairs. A later analysis estimated false discovery rates by permuting HLA or CMV assignments 20 times. In a later analysis, co-occurring TCRs were grouped with DBSCAN, and TCRdist sequence similarity was added when clustering was performed within HLA-allele-positive subsets. Co-occurrence clustering excluded repertoires with fewer than 30,000 or more than 120,000 public chains, plus five with anomalous nucleotide sharing. Drawn from immuneACCESS, this table holds only the in-frame rearrangements with V and J called that TCRdb kept. Clones are partly lost; checked studies trace under half to an unresolved V gene and leave the rest unexplained. The V and J calls and clone size come from that table; D and trimming were worked out from the DNA. This sample is represented by approximately 190,000 clones; around 75% of them were singletons. The ten largest make up 6.3% of the sample.

This clone was seen a handful of times. It has no known antigen specificity. Base-call qualities are not available, and no considerably larger clone is one nucleotide away. Source material: PBMCs. The sequence was collected from a man aged 35-49 years in good health and CMV-seropositive.

The nucleotides are TGTGCCAGCAGCCCGGCTCTAGCGGCCTCCTACGAGCAGTACTTC. It specifies CASSPALAASYEQYF. Recombination connected TRBV7-2 to TRBJ2-7, and TRBD2 matches 7 of the central bases. Germline trimming: 5 bases from V, 0 bases from J; junction bases outside gene matches: 7. As encoded in the germline V gene, CDR1 is SGHTA while CDR2 is FQGNSA. From the cysteine up to the phenylalanine, the CDR3 has a length of 15 residues. Only the CDR3 part of the read is kept: 45 bases, read in frame from the first base.